These 25 T cell receptor beta chains were all obtained from the same sample, sequenced in a study of blood T cell repertoires in COVID-19. Sequenced by immunoSEQ multiplex PCR; TCRdb stores in-frame clones only, minus some. This table has 140,000 to 150,000 clones, over 70% appearing once. The specimen was peripheral blood. Every receptor here comes from a woman aged 55-70 years with acute or convalescent COVID-19.

In regard to this clone: Its ends do not fully match the called genes, so a read error is possible. The gene calls are TRBV15 and TRBJ1-2, with a weak D call TRBD1 (5 bases). CDR1 LNHNV and CDR2 YYDKDF come from the germline V gene (reference sequence). The CDR3 is 14 residues long. CDR3 sequence: CATSRDRVDYGYTF. CDR3 bases: TGTGCCACCAGCAGAGACAGGGTGGACTACGGCTACACCTTC. Filled out from reference TRBV15 and TRBJ1-2, the complete variable domain reads DAMVIQNPRYQVTQFGKPVTLSCSQTLNHNVMYWYQQKSSQAPKLLFHYYDKDFNNEADTPDNFQSRRPNTSFCFLDIRSPGLGDTAMYLCATSRDRVDYGYTFGSGTRLTVV.

The V call is TRBV6-5, the J call TRBJ2-7; 7 bases match TRBD1. This CDR3 has 14 residues. Germline trimming cut 9 bases from V and 0 bases from J; bases unmatched to any gene: 8. Germline CDR1 MNHEY, CDR2 SVGAGI. The DNA for the CDR3 is TGTGCCAGTCGCACCGGGACAGTCTCCTACGAGCAGTACTTC. It translates to CASRTGTVSYEQYF.

In DNA, the CDR3 is TGCAGCGTTGTCGTTTTTAATGAGCAGTTCTTC. Its translation is CSVVVFNEQFF. This chain connects TRBV29-1 to TRBJ2-1; D is undetermined. Germline assignment: CDR1 SQVTM and CDR2 ANQGSEA. The V and J ends lost 4 bases and 7 bases respectively, with 8 bases between them. This CDR3 region has 11 residues.

J is TRBJ2-7 and V is TRBV6-1, with 7 nucleotides matching TRBD2. CDR1 is MNHNS and CDR2 is SASEGT in the germline V gene. This CDR3 region has 15 residues. With 3 bases clipped from V and 4 bases from J, the junction kept 9 bases outside the gene matches. CDR3 amino acids: CASSEERDALYEQYF. CDR3 nucleotide sequence: TGTGCCAGCAGTGAGGAGCGGGATGCTCTGTACGAGCAGTACTTC.

This clone was seen a single time. The chain has TRBV2 and TRBJ1-6; possibly TRBD1 for D (5 bases). V was clipped by 6 bases and J by 4 bases, with 10 bases between them. The CDR3 runs to 14 residues. Germline loops: CDR1 SNHLY, CDR2 FYNNEI. CDR3 nucleotides: TGTGCCAGCAGGGGGGGTGCATATAATTCACCCCTCCACTTT. This translates into CASRGGAYNSPLHF.

This chain uses TRBV5-1 with TRBJ1-1, with 12 bases identical to TRBD1. Trimming removed 5 bases from V and 4 bases from J; junction bases left unmatched: 15. This CDR3 region has 18 residues. Germline V gene lookup returns CDR1 SGHRS and CDR2 YFSETQ. The CDR3 DNA sequence: TGCGCCAGCAGATACGCCGGGACAGGGGGCGCAAGGGGCACTGAAGCTTTCTTT. It is translated as CASRYAGTGGARGTEAFF.

J is TRBJ2-6 and V is TRBV6-6; D is unresolved. V was cut by 10 bases and J by 1 base, with 8 bases left in between. Germline-derived CDR1 and CDR2 are MNHNY and SVGAGI (reference sequence). CDR3 length: 13 residues. CDR3 sequence: CATKQSGANVLTF. Here the CDR3 DNA reads TGTGCCACCAAACAATCTGGGGCCAACGTCCTGACTTTC.

V gene TRBV2 combines with J gene TRBJ2-2, with TRBD1 matching over 10 bases. J gave up 6 bases and V 6 bases, and 7 bases lay outside the gene matches. This CDR3 is 15 amino acids long. Germline lookup yields CDR1 SNHLY and CDR2 FYNNEI. CDR3 nucleotides: TGTGCCAGCAGATTGGACAGGGGGAGTTCCGGGGAGCTGTTTTTT. The encoded protein is CASRLDRGSSGELFF.

J is TRBJ2-1 and V is TRBV11-2, with D perhaps matching TRBD1 (5 bases). The CDR3 runs 15 residues. With 0 bases removed from V and 6 bases from J, the gap between germline ends came to 12 bases. CDR1 and CDR2 (germline): SGHAT, FQNNGV. For the CDR3, the DNA is TGTGCCAGCAGCTTAGAAGGGGCGGCTGGCAATGAGCAGTTCTTC. Protein product: CASSLEGAAGNEQFF.

The rearrangement uses TRBV5-1 and TRBJ1-4; 10 bases agree with TRBD1. V trimming: 3 bases; J trimming: 8 bases; junction bases outside the gene matches: 7. Germline lookup yields CDR1 SGHRS and CDR2 YFSETQ. This CDR3 is 15 amino acids long. As DNA, the CDR3 is TGCGCCAGCAGCTCGACAGGGGGCGCGAGGGAAAAACTGTTTTTT. This sequence encodes CASSSTGGAREKLFF.

The rearrangement uses TRBV4-2 and TRBJ2-3; 12 bases agree with TRBD2. The V gene's germline CDR1 is LGHNA and CDR2 YNFKEQ. This CDR3 has 13 amino acids. Trimming removed 10 bases from V and 3 bases from J; junction bases left unmatched: 2. The CDR3 protein is CANGLAGTDTQYF. In DNA form, the CDR3 reads TGTGCCAACGGACTAGCGGGGACAGATACGCAGTATTTT.

V is TRBV2 and J is TRBJ1-2; the match to TRBD1 covers 12 bases. Trimming at V came to 6 bases and at J to 7 bases, leaving 9 bases not matched to a gene. Germline CDR1 reads SNHLY; CDR2 reads FYNNEI. This CDR3 is 15 amino acids long. The CDR3: CASSLPGQGARGYTF. The CDR3 DNA reads TGTGCCAGCAGCCTGCCGGGACAGGGGGCGCGTGGCTACACCTTC.

The rearrangement links TRBV6-5 to TRBJ2-2; 10 nucleotides agree with TRBD2. The CDR3 loop spans 15 amino acids. With V trimmed by 6 bases and J by 5 bases, 6 bases remained unmatched. Looked up from germline, CDR1 is MNHEY and CDR2 is SVGAGI. The CDR3 DNA is TGTGCCAGCAGCGCGAGCGGGAGGGTTACCGGGGAGCTGTTTTTT. Translation gives CASSASGRVTGELFF.

The CDR3 bases are TGTGCCAGCACTACTTCCCGGAGGTTTGGGAACACTGAAGCTTTCTTT. It encodes CASTTSRRFGNTEAFF. The chain is built from TRBV28 and TRBJ1-1, with D unresolved. The V gene lost 7 bases and the J gene lost 1 base, with 19 bases spanning the gap. This CDR3 comprises 16 residues. Per germline, CDR1 MDHEN and CDR2 SYDVKM. Full variable domain (remainder filled in from reference TRBV28 and TRBJ1-1): DVKVTQSSRYLVKRTGEKVFLECVQDMDHENMFWYRQDPGLGLRLIYFSYDVKMKEKGDIPEGYSVSREKKERFSLILESASTNQTSMYLCASTTSRRFGNTEAFFGQGTRLTVV.

The chain carries TRBV6-2 or TRBV6-3 and TRBJ1-1; 11 bases agree with TRBD1. V was pared by 4 bases and J by 5 bases, with 21 bases of the junction left unmatched. The CDR3 covers 20 residues. The germline V gene has CDR1 MNHEY and CDR2 SVGEGT. The CDR3 DNA follows: TGTGCCAGCAGTTCCATAGGACAGGGGGCGCGAATTTCATTATCTACTGAAGCTTTCTTT. Translation gives CASSSIGQGARISLSTEAFF.

CDR3 residues: CASSFIAGVNTGELFF. The CDR3 nucleotides read TGCGCCAGCAGCTTTATAGCGGGGGTTAACACCGGGGAGCTGTTTTTT. This rearrangement joins TRBV5-1 to TRBJ2-2; 9 bases are a match to TRBD2. The CDR3 runs to 16 residues. Germline V lookup: CDR1 SGHRS, CDR2 YFSETQ. V was clipped by 2 bases and J by 2 bases; unmatched bases: 4.

The genes are TRBV15 and TRBJ1-3; D gene unclear. Trimming removed 1 base from V and 0 bases from J, with 7 bases in between. The germline CDR1 and CDR2 sequences are LNHNV and YYDKDF (reference sequence). This CDR3 spans 15 amino acids. Written as DNA, the CDR3 is TGTGCCACCAGCAGAGGTCGGGACTCTGGAAACACCATATATTTT. It is translated as CATSRGRDSGNTIYF.

The gene calls are TRBV27 and TRBJ1-5, with TRBD1 identical over 10 bases. V lost 8 bases, J lost 3 bases, and 10 bases stayed unmatched. The germline V gene encodes CDR1 MNHEY and CDR2 SMNVEV (reference sequence). This CDR3 has 16 amino acids. The CDR3 sequence is CASGDRDRGSNQPQHF. The CDR3 nucleotides read TGTGCCAGCGGGGACCGGGACAGGGGTTCCAATCAGCCCCAGCATTTT.

The rearrangement links TRBV18 to TRBJ1-1; 12 positions agree with TRBD1. The CDR3 has 17 residues. CDR1 and CDR2 from the germline V gene are KGHSH and LQKENI. The V and J ends lost 3 bases and 5 bases, in that order; junction bases with no gene match: 10. The CDR3: CASSPLAGQGAKTEAFF. CDR3 in DNA: TGTGCCAGCTCACCCTTAGCGGGACAGGGGGCGAAAACTGAAGCTTTCTTT.

The chain uses TRBV6-5 and TRBJ2-1; tentative D call: TRBD2 (5 bases). The ends were cut back, 10 bases at V and 5 bases at J, with 15 bases in the middle. CDR3 length: 13 residues. The V gene's germline CDR1 is MNHEY and CDR2 SVGAGI. For the CDR3, the DNA is TGTGCCACGGCACTAGATGATGACAATGAGCAGTTCTTC. Translating it yields CATALDDDNEQFF.

There are a few counts of this clone. This chain connects TRBV9 to TRBJ2-3, with 12 bases aligning to TRBD2. V trimming: 4 bases; J trimming: 5 bases; junction bases outside the gene matches: 5. The germline gives CDR1 SGDLS, CDR2 YYNGEE. This CDR3 has 15 residues. The CDR3 region is CASSPGTSGLDTQYF. The CDR3 DNA is TGTGCCAGCAGCCCCGGGACTAGCGGGCTAGATACGCAGTATTTT.

This clone was recorded only once. This chain links TRBV6-5 with TRBJ2-7; possible D gene TRBD2, 6 bases. CDR1 MNHEY and CDR2 SVGAGI come from the germline V gene. Trimming cost V 4 bases and J 4 bases, with 14 bases left between them. This CDR3 comprises 14 residues. CDR3 sequence (DNA): TGTGCCAGCAGTTTGCGGGAAAGCGGGTACGAGCAGTACTTC. It codes for CASSLRESGYEQYF.

The rearrangement uses TRBV10-2 and TRBJ1-5; D not certain. The germline V and J ends were trimmed by 2 bases and 6 bases, with 11 bases remaining between them. Germline values: CDR1 WSHSY, CDR2 SAAADI. The CDR3 consists of 14 residues. CDR3 protein: CASSEGFGVQPQHF. DNA for the CDR3: TGCGCCAGCAGTGAGGGTTTCGGGGTTCAGCCCCAGCATTTT.

This chain joins TRBV11-2 and TRBJ2-1, with no clear D. The germline V gene has CDR1 SGHAT and CDR2 FQNNGV. This CDR3 has 14 residues. Between the trimmed V and J ends, which lost 5 bases and 0 bases, there was a span of 8 bases. The CDR3 nucleotides are TGTGCCAGCAGCGCCGCTAGCTCCTACAATGAGCAGTTCTTC. It translates to CASSAASSYNEQFF.

The chain links TRBV5-4 to TRBJ1-1; D may be TRBD1 (5 bases). Germline assignment: CDR1 SGHNT and CDR2 YYREEE (reference sequence). CDR3 size: 14 residues. Deletions cut 1 base from V and 5 bases from J, with 12 bases between. The CDR3 spells CASSLSTGQTEAFF. The CDR3 nucleotides are TGTGCCAGCAGCTTGAGCACAGGTCAGACTGAAGCTTTCTTT.